A selection of T cell receptor beta chains follows, all from one sample in a study of patients and donors after allogeneic stem cell transplantation. MiXCR, run by TCRdb on the RT-PCR reads, gives a single entry per CDR3 protein. Here the sample spans approximately 410,000 distinct CDR3 sequences, 16% being singletons. Sequencing input: blood, either unsorted or a sorted T cell fraction (not recorded which). These receptor sequences come from a human donor who was either an allogeneic HSCT recipient or a stem cell or donor lymphocyte infusion donor (not recorded which). It is not recorded whose cells these are; they may come from a transplant donor. CDR3s include the opening cysteine and the closing phenylalanine or tryptophan. D genes are given only for firm matches. The size field is filled for only some rows; it gives once, few, many or a size class.

NA	TRBV18	TRBJ2-2	NA	CASSRGNSGSTGELFF	TGTGCCAGCTCACGAGGGAATTCTGGGAGCACCGGGGAGCTGTTTTTT
few	TRBV20-1	TRBJ2-1	NA	CSARTGHRRNEQFF	TGCAGTGCTAGAACGGGGCACAGGAGGAATGAGCAGTTCTTC
few	TRBV19	TRBJ2-7	NA	CASSITTDYEQYF	TGTGCCAGTAGTATAACGACAGACTACGAGCAGTACTTC
few	TRBV27	TRBJ1-6	NA	CASSLGGLSPLHF	TGTGCCAGCAGTTTAGGGGGGTTATCACCCCTCCACTTT
NA	TRBV20-1	TRBJ2-3	TRBD1	CSAATGSNTDTQYF	TGCAGTGCCGCGACAGGGTCTAACACAGATACGCAGTATTTT
NA	TRBV28	TRBJ2-5	TRBD2	CASSLLREATQYF	TGTGCCAGCAGTTTATTGCGGGAGGCCACCCAGTACTTC
NA	TRBV12-3/TRBV12-4	TRBJ1-1	TRBD1	CASSLGATGGTEAFF	TGTGCCAGCAGTTTAGGGGCGACAGGGGGCACTGAAGCTTTCTTT
once	TRBV11-3	TRBJ2-2	NA	CASSSDDSNTGELFF	TGTGCCAGCAGCTCCGACGATTCGAACACCGGGGAGCTGTTTTTT
NA	TRBV20-1	TRBJ1-2	TRBD1	CSASHRGVTGYTF	TGCAGTGCTAGCCACAGGGGAGTGACTGGCTACACCTTC
many	TRBV7-3	TRBJ2-1	NA	CASSLAPYNEQFF	TGTGCCAGCAGTCTCGCACCCTACAATGAGCAGTTCTTC
few	TRBV7-9	TRBJ1-3	NA	CASSLGSLGGNTIYF	TGTGCCAGCAGCCTCGGGTCTTTGGGAGGAAACACCATATATTTT
NA	TRBV5-1	TRBJ1-2	TRBD1	CASSPGQGASYTF	TGCGCCAGCAGCCCGGGACAGGGGGCAAGCTACACCTTC
NA	TRBV5-1	TRBJ1-1	TRBD1	CASFLFPGQGMNTEAFF	TGCGCCAGCTTCTTGTTCCCGGGACAGGGGATGAACACTGAAGCTTTCTTT
few	TRBV20-1	TRBJ2-7	TRBD1	CSADGTGDYEQYF	TGCAGTGCTGACGGGACAGGTGATTACGAGCAGTACTTC
NA	TRBV24-1	TRBJ2-3	TRBD2	CATSRATSGTHRDTQYF	TGTGCCACCAGTAGGGCGACTAGCGGGACTCACCGGGATACGCAGTATTTT
few	TRBV10-3	TRBJ1-2	NA	CAISESFGDPDGYTF	TGTGCTATCAGTGAGTCGTTTGGAGATCCCGATGGCTACACCTTC
NA	TRBV19	TRBJ2-2	NA	CATYPQGTGTGELFF	TGTGCCACCTATCCTCAGGGGACGGGCACCGGGGAGCTGTTTTTT
NA	TRBV9	TRBJ2-2	TRBD1	CASSRTTGDTGELFF	TGTGCCAGCAGCCGAACGACAGGGGACACCGGGGAGCTGTTTTTT
NA	TRBV20-1	TRBJ1-5	TRBD1	CSALDRVQPQHF	TGCAGTGCTCTGGACAGGGTGCAGCCCCAGCATTTT
few	TRBV6-1	TRBJ1-1	NA	CAIGQMNTEAFF	TGTGCCATCGGACAGATGAACACTGAAGCTTTCTTT
NA	TRBV5-1	TRBJ2-2	NA	CASSFWAHRNTGELFF	TGCGCCAGCAGCTTCTGGGCCCACAGGAACACCGGGGAGCTGTTTTTT
NA	TRBV12-3/TRBV12-4	TRBJ2-6	TRBD1	CASSPDRGPGANVLTF	TGTGCCAGCAGTCCAGACAGGGGGCCTGGGGCCAACGTCCTGACTTTC
NA	TRBV24-1	TRBJ1-5	NA	CATSRQPQHF	TGTGCCACCAGTCGCCAGCCCCAGCATTTT
NA	TRBV6-1	TRBJ2-2	NA	CATQRGVGGGELFF	TGTGCCACGCAGCGCGGGGTAGGGGGCGGGGAGCTGTTTTTT
NA	TRBV7-2	TRBJ2-5	NA	CASSLDPSETQYF	TGTGCCAGCAGCTTAGATCCTAGCGAGACCCAGTACTTC
NA	TRBV6-1	TRBJ1-1	TRBD1	CASRVRGQENTEAFF	TGTGCCAGCAGAGTCCGAGGACAGGAAAACACTGAAGCTTTCTTT
NA	TRBV15	TRBJ2-5	TRBD1	CAAGRGQQETQYF	TGTGCCGCCGGTAGGGGACAGCAAGAGACCCAGTACTTC
NA	TRBV7-7	TRBJ2-5	NA	CASSSMDGYEETQYF	TGTGCTAGCAGCTCGATGGACGGATACGAAGAGACCCAGTACTTC
few	TRBV11-3	TRBJ2-3	NA	CASSLEGPSDTQYF	TGTGCCAGCAGCTTAGAAGGGCCTAGTGATACGCAGTATTTT
few	TRBV5-1	TRBJ2-1	NA	CASSLDFLGNEQFF	TGCGCCAGCAGCTTGGACTTCCTGGGCAATGAGCAGTTCTTC
few	TRBV7-6	TRBJ2-6	NA	CASSLVLRGASNGANVLTF	TGTGCCAGCAGCTTAGTGCTCAGGGGTGCCTCGAATGGGGCCAACGTCCTGACTTTC
many	TRBV3-1	TRBJ2-1	NA	CASSHSLYNEQFF	TGTGCCAGCAGCCATTCCCTATACAATGAGCAGTTCTTC
NA	TRBV6-5	TRBJ2-7	TRBD1	CASSYGSGGDEQYF	TGTGCCAGCAGTTACGGGTCAGGGGGCGACGAGCAGTACTTC
NA	TRBV18	TRBJ2-3	NA	CASSPLTGTSTDTQYF	TGTGCCAGCTCACCACTTACGGGCACTAGCACAGATACGCAGTATTTT
NA	TRBV5-1	TRBJ2-3	NA	CASSLDSSPGSTQYF	TGCGCCAGCAGCTTAGACTCCTCCCCCGGGTCTACGCAGTATTTT
NA	TRBV11-3	TRBJ1-2	NA	CASSLGREDYGYTF	TGTGCCAGCAGCTTAGGCAGGGAAGACTATGGCTACACCTTC
many	TRBV5-1	TRBJ2-1	TRBD2	CASSLAGSSYNEQFF	TGTGCCAGCAGCCTAGCGGGGAGCTCCTACAATGAGCAGTTCTTC
once	TRBV3-1	TRBJ1-6	TRBD1	CASSRGDRSSYNSPLHF	TGTGCCAGCAGCCGCGGGGACAGGAGCTCCTATAATTCACCCCTCCACTTT
NA	TRBV29-1	TRBJ2-3	TRBD2	CSVETSGSTDTQYF	TGCAGCGTTGAGACTAGCGGGAGCACAGATACGCAGTATTTT